This is a list of T cell receptor beta chains from one sample in a study of T cell changes during pregnancy in multiple sclerosis. Only in-frame clones appear in the TCRdb table, and some are missing; sequencing was by immunoSEQ multiplex PCR. The data contain 80,000 or so clones, 92% of them singletons. This specimen consisted of peripheral blood, obtained before pregnancy. The receptor source for this set is a female donor with multiple sclerosis, enrolled in a pregnancy study. Each CDR3 is given with its conserved first and last residue. Fields, in order: clone size, D gene, J gene, V gene, CDR3 protein, CDR3 DNA. The D gene is left open where the match is weak. Size tells how often a clone was seen (once, few, many) or the class of an expanded clone, and some rows leave it out.

clone_size: .; d_call: TRBD1; j_call: TRBJ2-3; v_call: TRBV10-1; cdr3_aa: CASSETDRGRKYF; cdr3_nt: TGCGCCAGCAGTGAGACCGACAGGGGGAGAAAGTATTTT
clone_size: .; d_call: TRBD1; j_call: TRBJ1-5; v_call: TRBV7-8; cdr3_aa: CASSLWTGNNQPQHF; cdr3_nt: TGTGCCAGCAGCTTGTGGACAGGGAACAATCAGCCCCAGCATTTT
clone_size: once; d_call: TRBD2; j_call: TRBJ2-3; v_call: TRBV30; cdr3_aa: CAWSVSGGALDTQYF; cdr3_nt: TGTGCCTGGAGTGTAAGCGGGGGGGCCTTGGATACGCAGTATTTT
clone_size: .; d_call: TRBD1; j_call: TRBJ1-5; v_call: TRBV19; cdr3_aa: CASSATGGSNQPQHF; cdr3_nt: TGTGCCAGTAGTGCCACAGGGGGTAGCAATCAGCCCCAGCATTTT
clone_size: .; d_call: TRBD2; j_call: TRBJ2-5; v_call: TRBV7-3; cdr3_aa: CASSLSGGGIGETQYF; cdr3_nt: TGTGCCAGCAGCTTATCTGGGGGGGGAATCGGTGAGACCCAGTACTTC
clone_size: .; d_call: .; j_call: TRBJ2-2; v_call: TRBV7-7; cdr3_aa: CAVRFTEELFF; cdr3_nt: TGTGCAGTCAGGTTCACTGAGGAGCTGTTTTTT
clone_size: .; d_call: .; j_call: TRBJ2-5; v_call: TRBV7-3; cdr3_aa: CASSLSPGFEETQYF; cdr3_nt: TGTGCCAGCAGCTTATCCCCGGGTTTCGAAGAGACCCAGTACTTC
clone_size: .; d_call: .; j_call: TRBJ1-4; v_call: TRBV10-3; cdr3_aa: CAISEPDSPDEKLFF; cdr3_nt: TGTGCCATCAGTGAGCCGGACAGCCCGGATGAAAAACTGTTTTTT
clone_size: .; d_call: TRBD1; j_call: TRBJ2-2; v_call: TRBV30; cdr3_aa: CAWSVRTGVTGELFF; cdr3_nt: TGTGCCTGGAGTGTACGGACAGGGGTCACCGGGGAGCTGTTTTTT
clone_size: .; d_call: TRBD2; j_call: TRBJ2-7; v_call: TRBV18; cdr3_aa: CASSRETSGATYEQYF; cdr3_nt: TGTGCCAGCTCACGCGAGACTAGCGGGGCAACCTACGAGCAGTACTTC
clone_size: .; d_call: TRBD1; j_call: TRBJ1-5; v_call: TRBV6-5; cdr3_aa: CASSLQQGRNQPQHF; cdr3_nt: TGTGCCAGCAGCCTTCAACAGGGGCGGAATCAGCCCCAGCATTTT
clone_size: .; d_call: TRBD2; j_call: TRBJ2-7; v_call: TRBV7-6; cdr3_aa: CASSSSGDSYEQYF; cdr3_nt: TGTGCCAGCAGCTCGAGCGGGGACTCCTACGAGCAGTACTTC
clone_size: .; d_call: .; j_call: TRBJ1-2; v_call: TRBV6-4; cdr3_aa: CASRPVGGTLNYGYTF; cdr3_nt: TGTGCCAGCAGGCCCGTTGGGGGGACCCTTAACTATGGCTACACCTTC
clone_size: .; d_call: TRBD1; j_call: TRBJ1-1; v_call: TRBV30; cdr3_aa: CAFNPGQVEAFF; cdr3_nt: TGTGCCTTCAACCCCGGACAGGTTGAAGCTTTCTTT
clone_size: .; d_call: .; j_call: TRBJ2-2; v_call: TRBV7-8; cdr3_aa: CASSLAGSVSGGTGELFF; cdr3_nt: TGTGCCAGCAGCTTAGCGGGTTCAGTTAGCGGTGGAACCGGGGAGCTGTTTTTT
clone_size: .; d_call: .; j_call: TRBJ1-4; v_call: TRBV5-6; cdr3_aa: CASSLGQTNEKLFF; cdr3_nt: TGTGCCAGCAGCTTAGGACAGACTAATGAAAAACTGTTTTTT
clone_size: .; d_call: TRBD1; j_call: TRBJ1-1; v_call: TRBV27; cdr3_aa: CASSLGLNRGSEAFF; cdr3_nt: TGTGCCAGCAGTTTGGGCTTGAACAGGGGATCTGAAGCTTTCTTT
clone_size: .; d_call: .; j_call: TRBJ2-2; v_call: TRBV19; cdr3_aa: CASSKDKVYTGELFF; cdr3_nt: TGTGCCAGTAGTAAGGACAAGGTGTACACCGGGGAGCTGTTTTTT
clone_size: .; d_call: .; j_call: TRBJ2-2; v_call: TRBV7-9; cdr3_aa: CASSAVELFF; cdr3_nt: TGTGCCAGCAGCGCAGTGGAGCTGTTTTTT
clone_size: .; d_call: .; j_call: TRBJ1-2; v_call: TRBV7-8; cdr3_aa: CASSLTRSAAFYGYTF; cdr3_nt: TGTGCCAGCAGCTTAACCCGAAGCGCCGCGTTCTATGGCTACACCTTC
clone_size: .; d_call: .; j_call: TRBJ2-5; v_call: TRBV5-1; cdr3_aa: CASSRDNRETQYF; cdr3_nt: TGCGCCAGCAGCCGGGACAACCGAGAGACCCAGTACTTC
clone_size: .; d_call: TRBD1; j_call: TRBJ2-7; v_call: TRBV7-8; cdr3_aa: CASSSRTGGWDEQYF; cdr3_nt: TGTGCCAGCAGCTCAAGGACAGGCGGTTGGGACGAGCAGTACTTC
clone_size: .; d_call: .; j_call: TRBJ1-4; v_call: TRBV5-8; cdr3_aa: CASSLEGGSEKLFF; cdr3_nt: TGTGCCAGCAGCTTGGAGGGGGGGAGCGAAAAACTGTTTTTT
clone_size: .; d_call: .; j_call: TRBJ2-2; v_call: TRBV5-1; cdr3_aa: CASTPGVPTGELFF; cdr3_nt: TGCGCCAGCACTCCAGGGGTTCCAACCGGGGAGCTGTTTTTT
clone_size: .; d_call: TRBD1; j_call: TRBJ2-3; v_call: TRBV13; cdr3_aa: CASSLGRGRTDTQYF; cdr3_nt: TGTGCCAGCAGCTTAGGCAGGGGGCGTACAGATACGCAGTATTTT
clone_size: once; d_call: TRBD1; j_call: TRBJ1-6; v_call: TRBV7-6; cdr3_aa: CASSLLEGAGSPLHF; cdr3_nt: TGTGCCAGCAGCCTTCTAGAGGGGGCAGGCTCACCCCTCCACTTT
clone_size: .; d_call: .; j_call: TRBJ1-1; v_call: TRBV29-1; cdr3_aa: CSVEDQGWGTEAFF; cdr3_nt: TGCAGCGTTGAAGATCAGGGTTGGGGCACTGAAGCTTTCTTT
clone_size: .; d_call: .; j_call: TRBJ2-1; v_call: TRBV19; cdr3_aa: CASSPEQGFYNEQFF; cdr3_nt: TGTGCCAGTAGCCCCGAACAGGGCTTCTACAATGAGCAGTTCTTC
clone_size: .; d_call: .; j_call: TRBJ2-1; v_call: TRBV15; cdr3_aa: CATSREKLRGGLSSSYNEQFF; cdr3_nt: TGTGCCACCAGCAGAGAGAAATTGAGGGGGGGCCTTAGCAGCTCCTACAATGAGCAGTTCTTC
clone_size: .; d_call: TRBD1; j_call: TRBJ1-2; v_call: TRBV7-3; cdr3_aa: CASSLTGQGPYGYTF; cdr3_nt: TGTGCCAGCAGCTTAACGGGACAGGGTCCTTATGGCTACACCTTC
clone_size: .; d_call: TRBD1; j_call: TRBJ1-1; v_call: TRBV5-8; cdr3_aa: CASRAGTAKIQVNTEAFF; cdr3_nt: TGTGCCAGCCGAGCCGGGACAGCGAAGATCCAAGTAAACACTGAAGCTTTCTTT
clone_size: once; d_call: TRBD1; j_call: TRBJ1-2; v_call: TRBV6-6; cdr3_aa: CASSSPTGGTGYTF; cdr3_nt: TGTGCCAGCAGTTCCCCGACAGGGGGCACGGGCTACACCTTC
clone_size: .; d_call: TRBD2; j_call: TRBJ2-7; v_call: TRBV2; cdr3_aa: CASSPLAGGPYEQYF; cdr3_nt: TGTGCCAGCAGTCCACTAGCGGGGGGGCCCTACGAGCAGTACTTC
clone_size: .; d_call: TRBD1; j_call: TRBJ2-7; v_call: TRBV2; cdr3_aa: CASSEARGPMYEQYF; cdr3_nt: TGTGCCAGCAGTGAAGCGAGGGGGCCAATGTACGAGCAGTACTTC
clone_size: .; d_call: TRBD1; j_call: TRBJ2-7; v_call: TRBV4-1; cdr3_aa: CASSQVVGTGSEQYF; cdr3_nt: TGCGCCAGCAGCCAAGTTGTCGGGACAGGGAGCGAGCAGTACTTC
clone_size: .; d_call: .; j_call: TRBJ2-5; v_call: TRBV9; cdr3_aa: CASSVDISKETQYF; cdr3_nt: TGTGCCAGCAGCGTAGATATCAGTAAAGAGACCCAGTACTTC
clone_size: .; d_call: .; j_call: TRBJ1-2; v_call: TRBV27; cdr3_aa: CASSLAGNYGYTF; cdr3_nt: TGTGCCAGCAGTTTAGCCGGGAACTATGGCTACACCTTC
clone_size: .; d_call: .; j_call: TRBJ1-4; v_call: TRBV6-1; cdr3_aa: CASSDMEKLFF; cdr3_nt: TGTGCCAGCAGTGATATGGAAAAACTGTTTTTT
clone_size: .; d_call: .; j_call: TRBJ2-1; v_call: TRBV11-3; cdr3_aa: CASGLAGIYNEQFF; cdr3_nt: TGTGCCAGCGGTCTCGCGGGGATTTACAATGAGCAGTTCTTC
clone_size: few; d_call: .; j_call: TRBJ1-5; v_call: TRBV18; cdr3_aa: CASSPPTASGNQPQHF; cdr3_nt: TGTGCCAGCTCACCACCCACAGCTTCTGGCAATCAGCCCCAGCATTTT
clone_size: .; d_call: TRBD1; j_call: TRBJ1-6; v_call: TRBV30; cdr3_aa: CALGTASGNSPLHF; cdr3_nt: TGTGCCTTGGGGACAGCCTCTGGGAATTCACCCCTCCACTTT
clone_size: .; d_call: TRBD1; j_call: TRBJ2-7; v_call: TRBV5-4; cdr3_aa: CASSSQTGVDEQYF; cdr3_nt: TGTGCCAGCAGCTCTCAGACAGGGGTCGACGAGCAGTACTTC
clone_size: .; d_call: TRBD2; j_call: TRBJ2-1; v_call: TRBV12-5; cdr3_aa: CASGLVRNSGTYNEQFF; cdr3_nt: TGTGCTAGTGGTTTGGTACGGAATAGCGGGACCTACAATGAGCAGTTCTTC
clone_size: .; d_call: .; j_call: TRBJ2-4; v_call: TRBV18; cdr3_aa: CASSPKGLAKNIQYF; cdr3_nt: TGTGCCAGCTCACCAAAGGGACTAGCCAAAAACATTCAGTACTTC
clone_size: .; d_call: .; j_call: TRBJ1-2; v_call: TRBV13; cdr3_aa: CASSFQGGGLYGYTF; cdr3_nt: TGTGCCAGCAGCTTTCAAGGGGGTGGGCTCTATGGCTACACCTTC
clone_size: .; d_call: TRBD2; j_call: TRBJ2-1; v_call: TRBV4-1; cdr3_aa: CASSHPPSGGILNEQFF; cdr3_nt: TGCGCCAGCAGCCATCCCCCTAGCGGGGGTATTCTCAATGAGCAGTTCTTC
clone_size: once; d_call: TRBD2; j_call: TRBJ2-7; v_call: TRBV5-6; cdr3_aa: CASSLRTSGGYEQYF; cdr3_nt: TGTGCCAGCAGCTTGAGGACTAGCGGGGGTTACGAGCAGTACTTC
clone_size: .; d_call: TRBD2; j_call: TRBJ2-7; v_call: TRBV27; cdr3_aa: CASSWEGVGVYEQYF; cdr3_nt: TGTGCCAGCAGTTGGGAGGGCGTGGGAGTCTACGAGCAGTACTTC
clone_size: .; d_call: TRBD1; j_call: TRBJ1-5; v_call: TRBV6-1; cdr3_aa: CAVKTGGNQPQHF; cdr3_nt: TGTGCCGTCAAGACAGGGGGCAATCAGCCCCAGCATTTT
clone_size: .; d_call: .; j_call: TRBJ1-6; v_call: TRBV7-2; cdr3_aa: CASSRGRKPSPLHF; cdr3_nt: TGTGCCAGCAGCAGGGGCAGAAAACCTTCACCCCTCCACTTT
clone_size: .; d_call: .; j_call: TRBJ2-7; v_call: TRBV7-2; cdr3_aa: CASSLTADDSFYEQYF; cdr3_nt: TGTGCCAGCAGCTTGACTGCCGACGATTCGTTCTACGAGCAGTACTTC